One T cell receptor beta chain is described in this entry. These data originate in a study of cytomegalovirus exposure and HLA in healthy donors. Primers included in the PCR were 60 Vbeta and 13 Jbeta primers. Method: immunoSEQ multiplex PCR; TCRdb's copy keeps in-frame clones and lacks some. The profile shows 150,000 or so clones, roughly 84% of them singletons. Between the trimmed V and J ends, which lost 8 bases and 1 base, there was a span of 14 bases. The CDR3 has 14 amino acids. Germline CDR1 and CDR2: MNHNS and SASEGT. V and J are TRBV6-1 and TRBJ1-1; TRBD1 might be the D (6 bases). The sample consisted of PBMCs. The TCR comes from a man aged 25 to 40 in good health and CMV-seronegative. The CDR3 region is CASWLGAENTEAFF. The CDR3 coding sequence is TGTGCCAGCTGGTTGGGGGCAGAGAACACTGAAGCTTTCTTT.